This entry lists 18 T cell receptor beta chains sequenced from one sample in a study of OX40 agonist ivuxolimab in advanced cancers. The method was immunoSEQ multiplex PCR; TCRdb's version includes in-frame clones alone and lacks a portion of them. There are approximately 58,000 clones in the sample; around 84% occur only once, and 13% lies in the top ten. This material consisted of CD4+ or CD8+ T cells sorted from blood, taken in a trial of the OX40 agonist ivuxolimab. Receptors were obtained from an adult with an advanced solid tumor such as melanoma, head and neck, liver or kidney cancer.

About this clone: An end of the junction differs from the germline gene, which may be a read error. This CDR3 is CASREVSNSPLHF. The CDR3 DNA sequence: TGTGCCAGCAGAGAAGTCAGTAATTCACCCCTCCACTTT. This chain uses TRBV6-1 with TRBJ1-6; D remains ambiguous. The CDR3 totals 13 residues. Germline-derived CDR1 and CDR2 are MNHNS and SASEGT.

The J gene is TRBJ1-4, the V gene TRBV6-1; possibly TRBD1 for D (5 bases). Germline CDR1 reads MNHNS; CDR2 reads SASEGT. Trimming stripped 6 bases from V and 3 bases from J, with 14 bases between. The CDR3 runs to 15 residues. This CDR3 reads CASSKGGESNEKLFF. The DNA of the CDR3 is TGTGCCAGCAGCAAAGGAGGGGAATCTAATGAAAAACTGTTTTTT.

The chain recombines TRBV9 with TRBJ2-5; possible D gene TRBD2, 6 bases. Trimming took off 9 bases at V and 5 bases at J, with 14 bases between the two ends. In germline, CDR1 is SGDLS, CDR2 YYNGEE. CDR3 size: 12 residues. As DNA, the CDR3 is TGTGCCAACCGGAGGAGGGTTGAGACCCAGTACTTC. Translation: CANRRRVETQYF.

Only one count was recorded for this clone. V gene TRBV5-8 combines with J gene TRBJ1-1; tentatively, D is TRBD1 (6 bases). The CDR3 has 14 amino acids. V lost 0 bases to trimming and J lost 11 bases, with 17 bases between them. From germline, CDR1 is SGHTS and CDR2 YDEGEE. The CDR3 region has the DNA TGTGCCAGCAGCTTGGCGGCTACAGGGTCCGGTGCTTTCTTT. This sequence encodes CASSLAATGSGAFF.

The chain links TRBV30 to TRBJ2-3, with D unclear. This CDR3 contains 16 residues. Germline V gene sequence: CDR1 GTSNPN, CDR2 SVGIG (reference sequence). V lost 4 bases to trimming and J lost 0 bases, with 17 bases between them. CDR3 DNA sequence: TGTGCCTGGACGCCCCGCCTATTAACTAGCACAGATACGCAGTATTTT. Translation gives CAWTPRLLTSTDTQYF.

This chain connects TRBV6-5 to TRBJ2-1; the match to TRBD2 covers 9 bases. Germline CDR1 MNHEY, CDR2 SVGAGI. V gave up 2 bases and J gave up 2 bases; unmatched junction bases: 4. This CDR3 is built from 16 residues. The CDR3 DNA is TGTGCCAGCAGTTACGGAGGCGGGAGGGCCTACAATGAGCAGTTCTTC. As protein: CASSYGGGRAYNEQFF.

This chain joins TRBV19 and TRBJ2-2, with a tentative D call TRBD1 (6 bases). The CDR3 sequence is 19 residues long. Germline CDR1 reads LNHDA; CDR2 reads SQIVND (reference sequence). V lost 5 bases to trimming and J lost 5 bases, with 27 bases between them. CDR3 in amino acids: CASSRGIPQGTQLTGELFF. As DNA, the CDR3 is TGTGCCAGTAGTCGAGGGATACCACAGGGTACCCAATTGACCGGGGAGCTGTTTTTT.

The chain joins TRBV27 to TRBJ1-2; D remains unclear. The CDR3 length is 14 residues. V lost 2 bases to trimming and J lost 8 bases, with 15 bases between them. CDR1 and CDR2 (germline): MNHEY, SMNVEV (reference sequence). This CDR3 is CASSLKPLGYGYTF. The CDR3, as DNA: TGTGCCAGCAGTTTAAAGCCCCTCGGCTACGGCTACACCTTC.

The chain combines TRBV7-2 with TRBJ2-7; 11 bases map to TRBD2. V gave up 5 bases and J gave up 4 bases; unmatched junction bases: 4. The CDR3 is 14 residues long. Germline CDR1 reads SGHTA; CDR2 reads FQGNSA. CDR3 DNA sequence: TGTGCCAGCAGCAATAGACTAGCGGGATACGAGCAGTACTTC. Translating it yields CASSNRLAGYEQYF.

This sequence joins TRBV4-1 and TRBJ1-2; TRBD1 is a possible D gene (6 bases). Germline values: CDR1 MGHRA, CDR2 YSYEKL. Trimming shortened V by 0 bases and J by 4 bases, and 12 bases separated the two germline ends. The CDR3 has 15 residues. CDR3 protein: CASSQDFDRIYGYTF. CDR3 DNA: TGCGCCAGCAGCCAAGATTTCGACAGGATCTATGGCTACACCTTC.

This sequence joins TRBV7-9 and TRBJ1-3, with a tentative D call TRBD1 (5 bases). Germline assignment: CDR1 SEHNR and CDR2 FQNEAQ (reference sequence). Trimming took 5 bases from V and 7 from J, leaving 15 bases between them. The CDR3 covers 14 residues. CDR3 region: CASSDNRGSNTIYF. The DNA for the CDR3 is TGTGCCAGCAGCGATAATCGGGGGTCGAACACCATATATTTT.

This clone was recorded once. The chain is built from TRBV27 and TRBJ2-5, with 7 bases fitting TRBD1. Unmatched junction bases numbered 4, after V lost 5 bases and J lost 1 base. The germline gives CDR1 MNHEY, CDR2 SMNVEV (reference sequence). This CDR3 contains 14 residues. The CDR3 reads CASSLDRSQETQYF. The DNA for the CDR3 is TGTGCCAGCAGTCTGGACAGGTCCCAAGAGACCCAGTACTTC.

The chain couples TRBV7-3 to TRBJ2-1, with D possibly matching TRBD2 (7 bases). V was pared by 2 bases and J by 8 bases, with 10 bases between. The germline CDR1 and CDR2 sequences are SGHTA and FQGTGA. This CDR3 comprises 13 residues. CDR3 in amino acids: CASSLRGAHEQFF. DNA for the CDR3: TGTGCCAGCAGCTTACGGGGGGCCCATGAGCAGTTCTTC.

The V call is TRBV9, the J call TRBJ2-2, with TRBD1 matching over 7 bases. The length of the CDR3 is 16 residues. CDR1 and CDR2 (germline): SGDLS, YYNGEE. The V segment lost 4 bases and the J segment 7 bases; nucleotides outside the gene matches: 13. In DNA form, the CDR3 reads TGTGCCAGCAGCCCACGACAGGGTCCCGGCGGCGGGGAGCTGTTTTTT. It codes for CASSPRQGPGGGELFF.

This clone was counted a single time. CDR3 nucleotide sequence: TGTGCCAGCAGCCAAGATCTCAAAGGGACTAGGCACGAGCAGTACTTC. This gives the protein CASSQDLKGTRHEQYF. The chain couples TRBV4-2 to TRBJ2-7, with 8 bases aligning to TRBD2. Germline values: CDR1 LGHNA, CDR2 YNFKEQ. The CDR3 totals 16 residues. Losses at the gene ends were 0 bases for V and 5 bases for J; bases not matched to a gene: 9.

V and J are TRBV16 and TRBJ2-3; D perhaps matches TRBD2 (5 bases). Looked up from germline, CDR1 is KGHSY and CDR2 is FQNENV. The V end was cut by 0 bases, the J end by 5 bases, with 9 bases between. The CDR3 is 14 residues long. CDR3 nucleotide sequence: TGTGCCAGCAGCCAATCGTTCGGGGAAGATACGCAGTATTTT. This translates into CASSQSFGEDTQYF. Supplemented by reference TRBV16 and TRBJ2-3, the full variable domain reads GEEVAQTPKHLVRGEGQKAKLYCAPIKGHSYVFWYQQVLKNEFKFLISFQNENVFDETGMPKERFSAKCLPNSPCSLEIQATKLEDSAVYFCASSQSFGEDTQYFGPGTRLTVL.

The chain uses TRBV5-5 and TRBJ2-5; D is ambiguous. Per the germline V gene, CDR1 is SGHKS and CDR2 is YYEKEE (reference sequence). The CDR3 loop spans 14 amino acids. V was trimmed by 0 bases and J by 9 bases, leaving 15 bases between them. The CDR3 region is CASSLVTASRAQYF. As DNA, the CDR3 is TGTGCCAGCAGCTTGGTGACGGCCAGCCGGGCCCAGTACTTC.

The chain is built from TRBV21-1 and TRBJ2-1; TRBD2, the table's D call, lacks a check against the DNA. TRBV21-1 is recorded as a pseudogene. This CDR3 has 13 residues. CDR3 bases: TGTGCCAGCACCGAGCGGGGGCCTAGGGAGCAGTTCTTC. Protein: CASTERGPREQFF.